The 24 T cell receptor beta chains reported below all come from one sample, sequenced in a study of blood T cell repertoires in COVID-19. Some clones are missing from TCRdb's copy, which holds only in-frame ones; the method was immunoSEQ multiplex PCR. There are around 100,000 clones in the sample; roughly 88% occur only once, and 0.83% lies in the top ten. Sequencing was performed on peripheral blood. The receptors shown here come from a woman aged 70 to 79 with acute or convalescent COVID-19.

A few counts support this clone. The rearrangement joins TRBV11-1 to TRBJ1-1; D remains ambiguous. Per the germline V gene, CDR1 is SGHAT and CDR2 is FQDESV (reference sequence). The V gene lost 2 bases and the J gene lost 1 base, with 5 bases spanning the gap. The CDR3 runs 13 residues. In DNA, the CDR3 is TGTGCCAGCAGCTTAAATCGGAACACTGAAGCTTTCTTT. Amino acid sequence: CASSLNRNTEAFF.

This clone is a singleton in its sample. The V gene is TRBV23-1, the J gene TRBJ2-5, with D possibly being TRBD1 (5 bases). TRBV23-1 is designated an ORF whose function remains uncertain. Trimming stripped 0 bases from V and 0 bases from J, with 11 bases between. This CDR3 has 16 amino acids. The CDR3 here is CASSQSQGADQETQYF. DNA for the CDR3: TGCGCCAGCAGTCAATCGCAAGGGGCTGACCAAGAGACCCAGTACTTC.

This chain joins TRBV28 and TRBJ2-5; 11 bases agree with TRBD1. V was clipped by 1 base and J by 5 bases; unmatched bases: 3. Germline loops: CDR1 MDHEN, CDR2 SYDVKM. The CDR3 runs 15 residues. CDR3: CASSLSDRGQETQYF. CDR3 DNA sequence: TGTGCCAGCAGTTTATCGGACAGGGGGCAGGAGACCCAGTACTTC.

The chain uses TRBV19 and TRBJ2-1; 7 bases line up with TRBD2. Germline CDR1 reads LNHDA; CDR2 reads SQIVND (reference sequence). The CDR3 loop spans 14 amino acids. After removal of 7 bases from V and 5 bases from J, the junction contained 8 bases not matched to a gene. The CDR3 sequence is CASTKGGPNNEQFF. In DNA form, the CDR3 reads TGTGCCAGTACCAAGGGAGGGCCAAACAATGAGCAGTTCTTC.

The genes are TRBV7-8 and TRBJ2-2; TRBD1 matches at 8 bases. This CDR3 is built from 15 residues. V lost 4 bases and J lost 3; bases outside the gene matches: 4. Looked up from germline, CDR1 is SGHVS and CDR2 is FQNEAQ. The CDR3, as DNA: TGTGCCAGCAGCTGGCCGACAGGGGACACCGGGGAGCTGTTTTTT. Protein: CASSWPTGDTGELFF.

The rearrangement joins TRBV19 to TRBJ2-1; perhaps TRBD1 as D (5 bases). Germline lookup yields CDR1 LNHDA and CDR2 SQIVND (reference sequence). V was clipped by 5 bases and J by 9 bases, with 8 bases between them. The CDR3 is made up of 11 amino acids. DNA for the CDR3: TGTGCCAGTAGTGCGCAGGGTGAGCAGTTCTTC. The encoded protein is CASSAQGEQFF.

This CDR3 reads CASSFGGGQGDTQYF. CDR3 sequence (DNA): TGTGCCAGCAGCTTCGGTGGAGGGCAGGGAGATACGCAGTATTTT. The chain links TRBV5-6 to TRBJ2-3, with TRBD2 as a possible D gene (6 bases). The CDR3 is 15 amino acids. Germline-derived CDR1 and CDR2 are SGHDT and YYEEEE. Trimming stripped 2 bases from V and 5 bases from J, with 15 bases between.

V usage is TRBV6-2 or TRBV6-3 and J usage is TRBJ1-2; 7 bases line up with TRBD1. V lost 5 bases and J lost 8; bases outside the gene matches: 17. Germline V gene data show CDR1 as MNHEY and CDR2 as SVGEGT. The CDR3 covers 16 residues. CDR3 loop: CASSPDRLVTLGGYTF. CDR3 sequence (DNA): TGTGCCAGCAGTCCGGACAGGCTTGTTACCCTCGGGGGCTACACCTTC.

The J gene is TRBJ1-5, the V gene TRBV7-9, with TRBD1 identical over 10 bases. Germline V lookup: CDR1 SEHNR, CDR2 FQNEAQ (reference sequence). The CDR3 extends over 15 amino acids. V was pared by 5 bases and J by 3 bases, with 4 bases of the junction left unmatched. The CDR3 loop is CASSMTGGPNQPQHF. DNA of the CDR3: TGTGCCAGCAGCATGACAGGGGGCCCCAATCAGCCCCAGCATTTT.

This clone has only one observation. The J gene is TRBJ1-3, the V gene TRBV19; no definite D call. Germline CDR1 LNHDA, CDR2 SQIVND (reference sequence). The V gene lost 0 bases and the J gene lost 0 bases, with 6 bases spanning the gap. The CDR3 is made up of 15 amino acids. CDR3 amino acids: CASSIEGGSGNTIYF. The CDR3 region has the DNA TGTGCCAGTAGTATAGAAGGCGGCTCTGGAAACACCATATATTTT.

The chain is built from TRBV19 and TRBJ1-2; the D is unclear. V lost 1 base to trimming and J lost 6 bases, with 12 bases between them. The CDR3 has 14 residues. CDR1 and CDR2 (germline): LNHDA, SQIVND (reference sequence). The DNA of the CDR3 is TGTGCCAGTAGTATAGCCCGGGGATTCGATGGCTACACCTTC. Its protein is CASSIARGFDGYTF.

This chain joins TRBV7-7 and TRBJ2-1; 14 bases match TRBD2. Germline V gene sequence: CDR1 SSHAT, CDR2 FNYEAQ (reference sequence). V trimming: 4 bases; J trimming: 8 bases; junction bases outside the gene matches: 4. The CDR3 is 15 residues long. The CDR3 is CASSSGLAGVDEQFF. The CDR3 nucleotides are TGTGCCAGCAGCTCGGGACTAGCGGGAGTCGATGAGCAGTTCTTC.

This clone was observed a single time. The V gene is TRBV19, the J gene TRBJ2-3; D call uncertain. The CDR3 extends over 13 amino acids. The germline gives CDR1 LNHDA, CDR2 SQIVND (reference sequence). Between the trimmed V and J ends, which lost 5 bases and 6 bases, there was a span of 12 bases. The CDR3 loop reads CASSLLPGDTQYF. The CDR3 DNA reads TGTGCCAGTAGTCTCCTTCCCGGGGATACGCAGTATTTT.

This chain joins TRBV28 and TRBJ1-5; tentative D call: TRBD1 (5 bases). In germline, CDR1 is MDHEN, CDR2 SYDVKM. Deletions cut 8 bases from V and 4 bases from J, with 9 bases between. This CDR3 comprises 12 residues. This CDR3 is CASVGGNQPQHF. The CDR3 DNA follows: TGTGCCAGCGTTGGGGGGAATCAGCCCCAGCATTTT.

The rearrangement links TRBV7-9 to TRBJ2-2; D possibly corresponds to TRBD2 (5 bases). Germline CDR1 and CDR2: SEHNR and FQNEAQ (reference sequence). With 1 base removed from V and 0 bases from J, the gap between germline ends came to 9 bases. The CDR3 extends over 16 amino acids. CDR3 sequence: CASSLDGIANTGELFF. In nucleotides, the CDR3 is TGTGCCAGCAGCTTAGACGGGATTGCGAACACCGGGGAGCTGTTTTTT.

To note about this clone: The same CDR3 is also encoded by other DNA sequences in this sample. V usage is TRBV19 and J usage is TRBJ1-3; a possible D gene is TRBD1 (5 bases). Trimming pared 5 bases from V and 1 base from J, leaving 12 bases between. The CDR3 extends over 15 amino acids. Germline values: CDR1 LNHDA, CDR2 SQIVND (reference sequence). The CDR3: CASSRGGGSGNTIYF. CDR3 bases: TGTGCCAGTAGTCGGGGCGGGGGTTCTGGAAACACCATATATTTT.

This sequence joins TRBV2 and TRBJ2-2, with 11 bases lining up with TRBD2. This CDR3 contains 14 residues. From germline, CDR1 is SNHLY and CDR2 FYNNEI. Unmatched junction bases numbered 1, after V lost 6 bases and J lost 4 bases. Here the CDR3 DNA reads TGTGCCAGCAGGGGACTAGCGGCCACCGGGGAGCTGTTTTTT. Its translation: CASRGLAATGELFF.

This chain links TRBV7-6 with TRBJ2-3; 7 bases match TRBD2. CDR1 SGHVS and CDR2 FNYEAQ come from the germline V gene. V shed 1 base, J shed 2 bases, and the junction held 6 bases outside the gene matches. The CDR3 is 16 amino acids. CDR3 bases: TGTGCCAGCAGCTTAGAAGCAGCGGGGATCACAGATACGCAGTATTTT. Translation gives CASSLEAAGITDTQYF. The entire variable domain, with the rest obtained from reference TRBV7-6 and TRBJ2-3, is as follows: GAGVSQSPRYKVTKRGQDVALRCDPISGHVSLYWYRQALGQGPEFLTYFNYEAQQDKSGLPNDRFSAERPEGSISTLTIQRTEQRDSAMYRCASSLEAAGITDTQYFGPGTRLTVL.

The chain carries TRBV5-4 and TRBJ1-6; possibly TRBD1 for D (5 bases). Germline CDR1 is SGHNT and CDR2 is YYREEE (reference sequence). Trimming cost V 0 bases and J 4 bases, with 8 bases left between them. The length of the CDR3 is 15 residues. The CDR3 reads CASSLGTPYNSPLHF. As DNA, the CDR3 is TGTGCCAGCAGCTTGGGGACACCATATAATTCACCCCTCCACTTT.

This chain uses TRBV6-1 with TRBJ1-5; D may be TRBD1 (5 bases). Germline V gene lookup returns CDR1 MNHNS and CDR2 SASEGT. V lost 0 bases, J lost 3 bases, and 9 bases lay in between. The CDR3 spans 15 residues. CDR3 DNA: TGTGCCAGCAGTGAAGCGGGGGGGTACAATCAGCCCCAGCATTTT. It codes for CASSEAGGYNQPQHF.

This clone has only one observation. V usage is TRBV6-5 and J usage is TRBJ1-6; D remains ambiguous. The CDR3 contains 13 residues. Trimming removed 11 bases from V and 10 bases from J, with 18 bases in between. Germline-derived CDR1 and CDR2 are MNHEY and SVGAGI. This CDR3 is CAARNLVSSPLHF. The DNA for the CDR3 is TGTGCCGCCCGGAACCTCGTTAGCTCACCCCTCCACTTT.

This clone was seen a single time. The chain carries TRBV3-1 (or the pseudogene TRBV3-2) and TRBJ2-3, with TRBD2 matching over 12 bases. This CDR3 region has 18 residues. V shed 0 bases and J 3 bases; nucleotides not matched to a gene: 7. Germline-derived CDR1 and CDR2 are LGHDT and YNNKEL (reference sequence). The DNA for the CDR3 is TGTGCCAGCAGCCAAGAAGGAGGACTAGCGGGACTTACAGATACGCAGTATTTT. Protein product: CASSQEGGLAGLTDTQYF.

J is TRBJ1-1 and V is TRBV10-3, with D perhaps TRBD1 (5 bases). The germline CDR1 and CDR2 sequences are ENHRY and SYGVKD. V was trimmed by 5 bases and J by 4 bases, leaving 8 bases between them. This CDR3 contains 12 residues. Written as DNA, the CDR3 is TGTGCCATCAGTCCCGGGGGCACTGAAGCTTTCTTT. It encodes CAISPGGTEAFF.

This clone was seen only once. This chain connects TRBV19 to TRBJ1-6, with 7 nucleotides matching TRBD1. Germline V gene data show CDR1 as LNHDA and CDR2 as SQIVND (reference sequence). CDR3 length: 13 residues. The J segment lost 7 bases and the V segment lost 8 bases, leaving 5 bases of the junction unmatched. DNA of the CDR3: TGTGCCAGTCGACAGGGCTTAAATTCACCCCTCCACTTT. Translation gives CASRQGLNSPLHF.